These 14 T cell receptor beta chains were all obtained from the same sample, sequenced in a study of identical twins. TCRdb processed the 5' RACE reads anew with MiXCR; each CDR3 protein has one entry. The table records around 480,000 distinct CDR3 sequences, 14% of them present only once. These data were likewise used in another study, on yellow fever vaccine responses in identical twins.

Source material: CD4+ T cells sorted from blood. The receptors shown here come from a woman younger than 30 in good health.

This clonotype was seen a few times. The chain carries TRBV2 and TRBJ2-2; 14 positions agree with TRBD2. In germline, CDR1 is SNHLY, CDR2 FYNNEI. V shed 9 bases, J shed 0 bases, and the junction held 3 bases outside the gene matches. The CDR3 is 16 amino acids. The chain's CDR3 is CARGLAGAANTGELFF. For the CDR3, the DNA is TGTGCCAGGGGACTAGCGGGGGCGGCGAACACCGGGGAGCTGTTTTTT. The full variable domain, in which reference TRBV2 and TRBJ2-2 provide the parts outside the CDR3, is EPEVTQTPSHQVTQMGQEVILRCVPISNHLYFYWYRQILGQKVEFLVSFYNNEISEKSEIFDDQFSVERPDGSNFTLKIRSTKLEDSAMYFCARGLAGAANTGELFFGEGSRLTVL.

A remark on this clonotype: At one of its ends the junction is not consistent with the germline gene, which may arise from a read error. The chain joins TRBV3-1 to TRBJ2-3; 11 bases match TRBD1. CDR3 length: 18 amino acids. Per the germline V gene, CDR1 is LGHDT and CDR2 is YNNKEL (reference sequence). This CDR3 reads CTSSKGTGGNPSTDTQYF. In DNA form, the CDR3 reads TGTACCAGCAGTAAGGGGACAGGGGGGAACCCTAGCACAGATACGCAGTATTTT.

The rearrangement links TRBV7-9 to TRBJ2-7; no clear D. The V end was cut by 5 bases, the J end by 6 bases, with 11 bases between. Germline V gene sequence: CDR1 SEHNR, CDR2 FQNEAQ (reference sequence). This CDR3 contains 12 residues. The DNA of the CDR3 is TGTGCCAGCAGCAGGAAAGAAGCCGAGCAGTACTTC. Its protein product is CASSRKEAEQYF.

This clonotype was counted a few times. The CDR3 DNA reads TGTGCCAGCAGCGTAGTAGGGGGCGGCACCGGGGAGCTGTTTTTT. Its protein is CASSVVGGGTGELFF. The chain is built from TRBV9 and TRBJ2-2; 7 bases match TRBD1. This CDR3 comprises 15 residues. V shed 0 bases, J shed 4 bases, and the junction held 3 bases outside the gene matches. The germline V gene has CDR1 SGDLS and CDR2 YYNGEE.

The genes are TRBV19 and TRBJ2-2, with 10 positions matching TRBD1. The CDR3 runs to 15 residues. Germline CDR1 is LNHDA and CDR2 is SQIVND (reference sequence). The trim removed 5 bases at V and 9 bases at J, leaving 9 bases unmatched. The CDR3 here is CASSFWDRGQRELFF. Here the CDR3 DNA reads TGTGCCAGTAGTTTTTGGGACAGGGGACAACGGGAGCTGTTTTTT.

This chain links TRBV20-1 with TRBJ1-1; D perhaps matches TRBD1 (5 bases). The CDR3 is 12 residues long. Germline lookup yields CDR1 DFQATT and CDR2 SNEGSKA (reference sequence). The V end lost 0 bases, the J end lost 4 bases, and 6 bases lay between the germline ends. CDR3 sequence reads: CSAREQATEAFF. DNA for the CDR3: TGCAGTGCTAGAGAACAGGCCACTGAAGCTTTCTTT.

The chain combines TRBV19 with TRBJ2-1; 7 positions match TRBD1. Germline trimming cut 5 bases from V and 1 base from J; bases unmatched to any gene: 5. CDR1 and CDR2 from the germline V gene are LNHDA and SQIVND (reference sequence). There are 15 residues in the CDR3. The CDR3 region is CASSGIQGSYNEQFF. CDR3 sequence (DNA): TGTGCCAGTAGTGGAATACAGGGGTCCTACAATGAGCAGTTCTTC.

The chain uses TRBV5-1 and TRBJ2-7; the match to TRBD2 covers 11 bases. V was pared by 5 bases and J by 3 bases, with 4 bases of the junction left unmatched. The germline V gene has CDR1 SGHRS and CDR2 YFSETQ. The CDR3 sequence is 14 residues long. This CDR3 is CASRMTSGNYEQYF. The CDR3 region has the DNA TGCGCCAGCAGGATGACTAGCGGGAACTACGAGCAGTACTTC.

The chain is built from TRBV6-5 and TRBJ2-1; D uncertain. V shed 0 bases and J shed 7 bases, with 22 bases lying between them. Germline values: CDR1 MNHEY, CDR2 SVGAGI. This CDR3 is built from 18 residues. In DNA form, the CDR3 reads TGTGCCAGCAGTTACTCGGGTATGGGAAAATATGGTAGAAATGAGCAGTTCTTC. It yields the protein CASSYSGMGKYGRNEQFF.

This clonotype was counted many times. The chain has TRBV4-2 and TRBJ2-1; 10 bases align to TRBD2. Germline V gene sequence: CDR1 LGHNA, CDR2 YNFKEQ. The J segment lost 3 bases and the V segment lost 3 bases, leaving 5 bases of the junction unmatched. The CDR3 length is 16 residues. The CDR3 loop reads CASSHAGLADYNEQFF. CDR3 bases: TGTGCCAGCAGCCACGCCGGACTAGCGGACTACAATGAGCAGTTCTTC.

This clonotype was counted many times. The chain uses TRBV5-1 and TRBJ2-1; TRBD2 might be the D (6 bases). This CDR3 has 15 amino acids. Germline V gene sequence: CDR1 SGHRS, CDR2 YFSETQ. V was trimmed by 6 bases and J by 7 bases, leaving 20 bases between them. CDR3 nucleotides: TGCGCCAGCATCACCGATCCCGGGAGAAGAAATGAGCAGTTCTTC. It specifies CASITDPGRRNEQFF.

This chain links TRBV15 with TRBJ2-1, with D perhaps matching TRBD1 or TRBD2 (5 bases each). The germline gives CDR1 LNHNV, CDR2 YYDKDF (reference sequence). The germline V and J ends were trimmed by 0 bases and 5 bases, with 20 bases remaining between them. CDR3 size: 18 residues. The CDR3 DNA is TGTGCCACCAGCAGAGATCTTGGTGTGGTGGGGACCGACAATGAGCAGTTCTTC. It encodes CATSRDLGVVGTDNEQFF.

V is TRBV2 and J is TRBJ2-7; 9 bases map to TRBD1. After removal of 7 bases from V and 4 bases from J, the junction contained 14 bases not matched to a gene. The length of the CDR3 is 16 residues. Looked up from germline, CDR1 is SNHLY and CDR2 is FYNNEI. In nucleotides, the CDR3 is TGTGCCAGCAATCCTGAGACAGGGGGAATAATTTACGAGCAGTACTTC. It specifies CASNPETGGIIYEQYF.

CDR3 in DNA: TGCAGTGCTCCCAAGGTCCAGGGCGAGACCCAGTACTTC. It translates to CSAPKVQGETQYF. The chain carries TRBV20-1 and TRBJ2-5, with D possibly matching TRBD1 (5 bases). This CDR3 has 13 residues. V was trimmed by 5 bases and J by 5 bases, leaving 15 bases between them. Germline values: CDR1 DFQATT, CDR2 SNEGSKA (reference sequence).